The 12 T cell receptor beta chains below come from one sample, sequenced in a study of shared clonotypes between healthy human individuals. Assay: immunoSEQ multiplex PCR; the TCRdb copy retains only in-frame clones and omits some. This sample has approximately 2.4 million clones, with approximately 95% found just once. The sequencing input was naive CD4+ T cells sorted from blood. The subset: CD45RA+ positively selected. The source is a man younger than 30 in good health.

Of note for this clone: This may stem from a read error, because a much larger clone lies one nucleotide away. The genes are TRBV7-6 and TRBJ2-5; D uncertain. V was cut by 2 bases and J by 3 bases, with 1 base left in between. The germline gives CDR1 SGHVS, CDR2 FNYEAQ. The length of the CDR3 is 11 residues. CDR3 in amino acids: CASSLKETQYF. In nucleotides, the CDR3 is TGTGCCAGCAGCTTAAAAGAGACCCAGTACTTC.

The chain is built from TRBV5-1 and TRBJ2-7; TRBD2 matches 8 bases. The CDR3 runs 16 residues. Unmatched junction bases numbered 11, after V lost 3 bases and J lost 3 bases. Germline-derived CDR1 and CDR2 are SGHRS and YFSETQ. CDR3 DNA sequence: TGCGCCAGCAGCTCGGAGGTCGGGGGGGCCGTCTACGAGCAGTACTTC. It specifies CASSSEVGGAVYEQYF.

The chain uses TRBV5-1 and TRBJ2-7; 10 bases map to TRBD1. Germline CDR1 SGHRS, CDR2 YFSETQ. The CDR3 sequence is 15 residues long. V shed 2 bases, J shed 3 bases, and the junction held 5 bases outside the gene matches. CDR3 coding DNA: TGCGCCAGCAGCTTCCGACAGGGGGCGTTCTACGAGCAGTACTTC. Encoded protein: CASSFRQGAFYEQYF. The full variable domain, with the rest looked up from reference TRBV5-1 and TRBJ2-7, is KAGVTQTPRYLIKTRGQQVTLSCSPISGHRSVSWYQQTPGQGLQFLFEYFSETQRNKGNFPGRFSGRQFSNSRSEMNVSTLELGDSALYLCASSFRQGAFYEQYFGPGTRLTVT.

This CDR3 is CASSLGVTGGSPLHF. The DNA for the CDR3 is TGTGCCAGCAGCTTGGGGGTGACAGGGGGTTCACCCCTCCACTTT. This chain uses TRBV5-8 with TRBJ1-6, with 9 bases that match TRBD1. CDR1 is SGHTS, CDR2 YDEGEE, per germline. The CDR3 sequence is 15 residues long. The J segment lost 9 bases and the V segment lost 0 bases, leaving 4 bases of the junction unmatched.

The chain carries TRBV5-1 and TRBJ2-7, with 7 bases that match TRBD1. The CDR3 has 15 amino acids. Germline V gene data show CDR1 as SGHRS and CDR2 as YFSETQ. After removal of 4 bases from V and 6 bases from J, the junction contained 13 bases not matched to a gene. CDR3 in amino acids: CASSPDRWPGGEQYF. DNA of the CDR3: TGCGCCAGCAGCCCGGACAGGTGGCCTGGGGGCGAGCAGTACTTC.

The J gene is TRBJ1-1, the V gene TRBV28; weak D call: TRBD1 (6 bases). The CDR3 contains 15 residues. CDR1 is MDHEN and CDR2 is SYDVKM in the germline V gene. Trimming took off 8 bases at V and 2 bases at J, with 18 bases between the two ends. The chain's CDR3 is CASGYSGGLNTEAFF. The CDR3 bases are TGTGCCAGCGGATACAGCGGGGGCCTAAACACTGAAGCTTTCTTT.

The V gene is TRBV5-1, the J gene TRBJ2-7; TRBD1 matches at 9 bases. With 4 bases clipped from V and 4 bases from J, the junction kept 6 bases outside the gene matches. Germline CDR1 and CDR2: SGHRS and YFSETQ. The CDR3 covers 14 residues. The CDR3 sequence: CASSRPGQGYEQYF. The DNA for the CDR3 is TGCGCCAGCAGCCGTCCGGGACAGGGATACGAGCAGTACTTC.

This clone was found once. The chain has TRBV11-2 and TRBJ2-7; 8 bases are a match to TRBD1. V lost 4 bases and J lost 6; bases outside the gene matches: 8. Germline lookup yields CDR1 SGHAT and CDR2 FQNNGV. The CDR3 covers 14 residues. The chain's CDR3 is CASSSLGTGGEQYF. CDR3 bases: TGTGCCAGCAGCTCCTTGGGGACAGGCGGCGAGCAGTACTTC. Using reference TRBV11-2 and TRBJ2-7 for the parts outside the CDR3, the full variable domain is EAGVAQSPRYKIIEKRQSVAFWCNPISGHATLYWYQQILGQGPKLLIQFQNNGVVDDSQLPKDRFSAERLKGVDSTLKIQPAKLEDSAVYLCASSSLGTGGEQYFGPGTRLTVT.

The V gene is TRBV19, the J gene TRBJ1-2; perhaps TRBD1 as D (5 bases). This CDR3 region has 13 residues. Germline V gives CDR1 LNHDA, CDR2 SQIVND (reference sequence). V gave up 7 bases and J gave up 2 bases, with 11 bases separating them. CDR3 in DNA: TGTGCCAGTACCCAGGGCGAGAACTATGGCTACACCTTC. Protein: CASTQGENYGYTF. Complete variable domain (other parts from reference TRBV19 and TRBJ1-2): DGGITQSPKYLFRKEGQNVTLSCEQNLNHDAMYWYRQDPGQGLRLIYYSQIVNDFQKGDIAEGYSVSREKKESFPLTVTSAQKNPTAFYLCASTQGENYGYTFGSGTRLTVV.

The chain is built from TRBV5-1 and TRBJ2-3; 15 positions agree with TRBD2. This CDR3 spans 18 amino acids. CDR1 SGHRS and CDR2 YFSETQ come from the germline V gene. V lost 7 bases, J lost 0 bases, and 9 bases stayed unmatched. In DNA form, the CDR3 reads TGCGCCAGCTGCCAAGGACTAGCGGGAGGGACTAGCACAGATACGCAGTATTTT. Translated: CASCQGLAGGTSTDTQYF.

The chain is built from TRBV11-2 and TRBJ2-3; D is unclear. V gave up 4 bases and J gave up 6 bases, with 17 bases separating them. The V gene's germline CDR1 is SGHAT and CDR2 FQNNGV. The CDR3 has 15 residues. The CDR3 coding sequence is TGTGCCAGCAGCTCCCAGGATGGAGTTGGGGATACGCAGTATTTT. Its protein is CASSSQDGVGDTQYF.

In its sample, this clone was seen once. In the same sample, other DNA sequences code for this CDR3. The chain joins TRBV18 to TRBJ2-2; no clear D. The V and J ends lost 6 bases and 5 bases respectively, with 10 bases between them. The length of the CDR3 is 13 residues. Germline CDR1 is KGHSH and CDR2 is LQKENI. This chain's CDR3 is CASSPLETGELFF. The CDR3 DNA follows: TGTGCCAGCTCCCCCTTGGAGACCGGGGAGCTGTTTTTT. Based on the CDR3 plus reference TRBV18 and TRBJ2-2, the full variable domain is NAGVMQNPRHLVRRRGQEARLRCSPMKGHSHVYWYRQLPEEGLKFMVYLQKENIIDESGMPKERFSAEFPKEGPSILRIQQVVRGDSAAYFCASSPLETGELFFGEGSRLTVL.